One and the same sample provided the 20 T cell receptor beta chains below, sequenced in a study of OX40 agonist ivuxolimab in advanced cancers. This table comes from immunoSEQ multiplex PCR, and its TCRdb copy is limited to in-frame clones, with some not included. The sample has fewer than 80,000 clones, over 60% seen once; the top ten hold around 1.5%. This material consisted of CD4+ or CD8+ T cells sorted from blood, taken in a trial of the OX40 agonist ivuxolimab. All receptors come from an adult with an advanced solid tumor such as melanoma, head and neck, liver or kidney cancer.

The chain has TRBV6-1 and TRBJ1-1; D is unresolved. The CDR3 has 14 residues. Looked up from germline, CDR1 is MNHNS and CDR2 is SASEGT. Between the trimmed V and J ends, which lost 3 bases and 4 bases, there was a span of 12 bases. The DNA for the CDR3 is TGTGCCAGCAGTGATTCGGTCGAGCGCACTGAAGCTTTCTTT. Translation gives CASSDSVERTEAFF.

The chain recombines TRBV5-1 with TRBJ2-1; no definite D call. Per germline, CDR1 SGHRS and CDR2 YFSETQ. CDR3 size: 14 residues. Trimming took 2 bases from V and 2 from J, leaving 8 bases between them. CDR3 nucleotide sequence: TGCGCCAGCAGCTTAAGCATGGCCTACAATGAGCAGTTCTTC. This translates into CASSLSMAYNEQFF.

The rearrangement joins TRBV9 to TRBJ1-1; unclear D gene. This CDR3 spans 14 amino acids. Germline CDR1 reads SGDLS; CDR2 reads YYNGEE. Between the trimmed V and J ends, which lost 0 bases and 4 bases, there was a span of 10 bases. The CDR3 reads CASSVVPAATEAFF. The CDR3 nucleotides read TGTGCCAGCAGCGTAGTTCCAGCAGCCACTGAAGCTTTCTTT.

The chain uses TRBV4-1 and TRBJ2-2; D remains ambiguous. V was shortened by 0 bases and J by 6 bases, with 14 bases between the two germline ends. The CDR3 has 16 amino acids. Germline V gives CDR1 MGHRA, CDR2 YSYEKL. The CDR3 DNA reads TGCGCCAGCAGCCAAGAAGTTGGGCCGGGCGCCGGGGAGCTGTTTTTT. Its protein product is CASSQEVGPGAGELFF.

The rearrangement links TRBV5-1 to TRBJ1-2; D might be TRBD1 (5 bases). Per the germline V gene, CDR1 is SGHRS and CDR2 is YFSETQ. This CDR3 comprises 14 residues. V shed 0 bases and J shed 3 bases, with 9 bases lying between them. CDR3 region: CASSLALGDYGYTF. The DNA for the CDR3 is TGCGCCAGCAGCTTGGCCTTGGGGGACTATGGCTACACCTTC.

J is TRBJ2-5 and V is TRBV6-6; D uncertain. Trimming cost V 3 bases and J 5 bases, with 4 bases left between them. The V gene's germline CDR1 is MNHNY and CDR2 SVGAGI (reference sequence). CDR3 length: 11 amino acids. The CDR3 sequence is CASSYGETQYF. As DNA, the CDR3 is TGTGCCAGCAGTTATGGGGAGACCCAGTACTTC.

The chain links TRBV6-1 to TRBJ1-2; 7 bases are a match to TRBD1. J lost 3 bases, V lost 7 bases, and 11 bases had no gene match. Germline CDR1 is MNHNS and CDR2 is SASEGT. The CDR3 runs 15 residues. The CDR3 bases are TGTGCCAGCATCATGACAGGGCTTCTAGACTATGGCTACACCTTC. It translates to CASIMTGLLDYGYTF.

This chain's CDR3 is CASSLQGVRYGYTF. The CDR3 DNA is TGCGCCAGCAGCTTGCAGGGGGTGCGGTATGGCTACACCTTC. The chain combines TRBV5-1 with TRBJ1-2; 7 bases are shared with TRBD1. This CDR3 spans 14 amino acids. The V segment lost 1 base and the J segment 5 bases; nucleotides outside the gene matches: 5. Germline V gene data show CDR1 as SGHRS and CDR2 as YFSETQ. Looking up the rest from reference TRBV5-1 and TRBJ1-2 gives the full variable domain: KAGVTQTPRYLIKTRGQQVTLSCSPISGHRSVSWYQQTPGQGLQFLFEYFSETQRNKGNFPGRFSGRQFSNSRSEMNVSTLELGDSALYLCASSLQGVRYGYTFGSGTRLTVV.

The V and J genes are TRBV5-4 and TRBJ1-6; TRBD1 might be the D (6 bases). Deletions cut 4 bases from V and 2 bases from J, with 10 bases between. The CDR3 contains 15 residues. Germline V CDR1 and CDR2: SGHNT, YYREEE (reference sequence). As DNA, the CDR3 is TGTGCCAGCAGCCCAGGACAGACCTATAATTCACCCCTCCACTTT. Translation gives CASSPGQTYNSPLHF.

This clone was recorded once. This sequence joins TRBV5-1 and TRBJ2-1; 7 bases line up with TRBD2. The V gene's germline CDR1 is SGHRS and CDR2 YFSETQ. The CDR3 is 13 amino acids. Trimming at V came to 4 bases and at J to 6 bases, leaving 4 bases not matched to a gene. The DNA for the CDR3 is TGCGCCAGCAGCACTAGCGTAAGCAATGAGCAGTTCTTC. The encoded protein is CASSTSVSNEQFF.

This chain connects TRBV19 to TRBJ2-3; D is possibly TRBD1 or TRBD2 (6 bases each). V was clipped by 6 bases and J by 8 bases, with 15 bases between them. In germline, CDR1 is LNHDA, CDR2 SQIVND (reference sequence). The CDR3 covers 13 residues. The CDR3 DNA sequence: TGTGCCAGTAGAAATGGAGGAGGGGGTACGCAGTATTTT. Its translation: CASRNGGGGTQYF.

The gene calls are TRBV5-1 and TRBJ1-1; possibly TRBD1 for D (5 bases). V shed 4 bases and J shed 7 bases, with 17 bases lying between them. Per the germline V gene, CDR1 is SGHRS and CDR2 is YFSETQ. The CDR3 runs 14 residues. The CDR3 DNA follows: TGCGCCAGCAGCGTAAGCCTGGGGCGGAATGAAGCTTTCTTT. The encoded protein is CASSVSLGRNEAFF.

This sequence joins TRBV11-2 and TRBJ1-4, with no clear D. The CDR3 loop spans 15 amino acids. Trimming took 0 bases from V and 7 from J, leaving 12 bases between them. Germline loops: CDR1 SGHAT, CDR2 FQNNGV. The CDR3, as DNA: TGTGCCAGCAGCTTAGAGAGGACTTCCGGTGAAAAACTGTTTTTT. Its protein product is CASSLERTSGEKLFF.

The V call is TRBV2, the J call TRBJ1-4, with unresolved D. V was cut by 6 bases and J by 7 bases, with 9 bases left in between. Germline lookup yields CDR1 SNHLY and CDR2 FYNNEI. The CDR3 is made up of 12 amino acids. The DNA of the CDR3 is TGTGCCAGCAGCGACCGGGGTGAAAAACTGTTTTTT. Its protein product is CASSDRGEKLFF.

The J gene is TRBJ2-3, the V gene TRBV2; D is tentatively TRBD1 or TRBD2 (6 bases each). This CDR3 has 16 residues. Trimming shortened V by 4 bases and J by 1 base, and 15 bases separated the two germline ends. Germline CDR1 SNHLY, CDR2 FYNNEI. CDR3 residues: CASSGMGGRGTDTQYF. CDR3 bases: TGTGCCAGCAGTGGTATGGGGGGCCGGGGCACAGATACGCAGTATTTT.

The chain has TRBV25-1 and TRBJ2-2, with TRBD1 as a possible D gene (6 bases). The CDR3 consists of 16 residues. With 0 bases removed from V and 2 bases from J, the gap between germline ends came to 10 bases. CDR1 and CDR2 from the germline V gene are MGHDK and SYGVNS. The CDR3 spells CASSEYGTLNTGELFF. The CDR3 region has the DNA TGTGCCAGCAGTGAATACGGGACACTTAACACCGGGGAGCTGTTTTTT.

The V call is TRBV5-1, the J call TRBJ2-7; possible D gene TRBD1, 5 bases. CDR3 size: 15 residues. Germline values: CDR1 SGHRS, CDR2 YFSETQ. The V and J ends lost 0 bases and 0 bases respectively, with 10 bases between them. CDR3 coding DNA: TGCGCCAGCAGCTTGGAAGGGGCAGTCTCCTACGAGCAGTACTTC. It specifies CASSLEGAVSYEQYF.

In this sample, this clone turned up a few times. The chain recombines TRBV7-9 with TRBJ1-5, with D hard to call. Germline V CDR1 and CDR2: SEHNR, FQNEAQ (reference sequence). The germline V and J ends were trimmed by 5 bases and 1 base, with 6 bases remaining between them. The CDR3 spans 13 residues. The chain's CDR3 is CASSLMSNQPQHF. CDR3 nucleotides: TGTGCCAGCAGCCTCATGAGCAATCAGCCCCAGCATTTT.

The V gene is TRBV27, the J gene TRBJ2-3; 8 bases are shared with TRBD2. The CDR3 extends over 16 amino acids. The J segment lost 4 bases and the V segment lost 6 bases, leaving 12 bases of the junction unmatched. Germline-derived CDR1 and CDR2 are MNHEY and SMNVEV (reference sequence). The CDR3 is CASSLRGGLAADTQYF. The CDR3, as DNA: TGTGCCAGCAGCCTAAGGGGCGGACTAGCTGCAGATACGCAGTATTTT.

V gene TRBV19 combines with J gene TRBJ2-1, with 7 bases aligning to TRBD1. This CDR3 is 14 amino acids long. With V trimmed by 4 bases and J by 6 bases, 6 bases remained unmatched. CDR1 is LNHDA, CDR2 SQIVND, per germline (reference sequence). The CDR3 coding sequence is TGTGCCAGTAGTAGGGACAGAGGGGGCAATGAGCAGTTCTTC. Its protein product is CASSRDRGGNEQFF.